The rows below give T cell receptor beta chains drawn from one sample of a study of blood T cell repertoires in COVID-19. Method: immunoSEQ multiplex PCR; TCRdb's copy keeps in-frame clones and lacks some. The sample yields 15,000 or so clones, about 90% seen once. The sample consisted of peripheral blood. Receptor source: a human donor in a cohort sampled during active COVID-19. Both conserved end residues are part of each CDR3. The D gene is left open where the match is weak. Size tells how often a clone was seen (once, few, many) or the class of an expanded clone, and some rows leave it out.

v_gene: TRBV18
len: 15
j_gene: TRBJ1-1
d_gene: NA
abundance: NA
CDR3aa: CASSPRPPGNTEAFF
CDR3nt: TGTGCCAGCTCACCACGGCCACCAGGAAACACTGAAGCTTTCTTT

v_gene: TRBV5-4
len: 14
j_gene: TRBJ2-7
d_gene: NA
abundance: NA
CDR3aa: CASSPDKRYYEQYF
CDR3nt: TGTGCCAGCAGCCCGGACAAGCGATACTACGAGCAGTACTTC

v_gene: TRBV5-6
len: 14
j_gene: TRBJ2-5
d_gene: TRBD2
abundance: NA
CDR3aa: CASSLAAGGLTQYF
CDR3nt: TGTGCCAGCAGCTTGGCCGCGGGGGGGCTGACCCAGTACTTC

v_gene: TRBV9
len: 20
j_gene: TRBJ2-1
d_gene: TRBD1
abundance: NA
CDR3aa: CASSVADRGRLGVSYNEQFF
CDR3nt: TGTGCCAGCAGCGTAGCAGACAGGGGTCGGCTAGGGGTCAGCTACAATGAGCAGTTCTTC

v_gene: TRBV4-1
len: 14
j_gene: TRBJ1-2
d_gene: NA
abundance: NA
CDR3aa: CASSLGPGNYGYTF
CDR3nt: TGCGCCAGCAGCCTCGGCCCGGGGAACTATGGCTACACCTTC

v_gene: TRBV2
len: 13
j_gene: TRBJ1-5
d_gene: NA
abundance: NA
CDR3aa: CASSDEKGLAQHF
CDR3nt: TGTGCCAGCAGTGATGAGAAGGGACTGGCCCAGCATTTT

v_gene: TRBV7-3
len: 15
j_gene: TRBJ2-7
d_gene: NA
abundance: NA
CDR3aa: CASSLGGGGSYEQYF
CDR3nt: TGTGCCAGCAGCTTAGGGGGAGGAGGGTCCTACGAGCAGTACTTC

v_gene: TRBV7-9
len: 15
j_gene: TRBJ2-5
d_gene: NA
abundance: NA
CDR3aa: CASSLAMASVETQYF
CDR3nt: TGTGCCAGCAGCTTAGCGATGGCTAGCGTAGAGACCCAGTACTTC

v_gene: TRBV7-6
len: 14
j_gene: TRBJ2-2
d_gene: NA
abundance: NA
CDR3aa: CASSTDGNTGELFF
CDR3nt: TGTGCCAGCAGCACAGACGGGAACACCGGGGAGCTGTTTTTT

v_gene: TRBV3-1/TRBV3-2
len: 16
j_gene: TRBJ2-3
d_gene: TRBD2
abundance: NA
CDR3aa: CASSELAGGSTDTQYF
CDR3nt: TGTGCCAGCAGCGAACTAGCGGGGGGTAGCACAGATACGCAGTATTTT

v_gene: TRBV2
len: 16
j_gene: TRBJ1-3
d_gene: TRBD1
abundance: NA
CDR3aa: CASSFSTGGYGNTIYF
CDR3nt: TGTGCCAGCAGTTTTTCGACAGGGGGCTACGGAAACACCATATATTTT

v_gene: TRBV20-1
len: 14
j_gene: TRBJ1-2
d_gene: NA
abundance: once
CDR3aa: CSASRGAGYYGYTF
CDR3nt: TGCAGTGCTAGTCGGGGGGCGGGGTACTATGGCTACACCTTC

v_gene: TRBV13
len: 13
j_gene: TRBJ2-7
d_gene: NA
abundance: NA
CDR3aa: CASSFYRVNEQYF
CDR3nt: TGTGCCAGCAGCTTTTACAGGGTAAACGAGCAGTACTTC

v_gene: TRBV5-5
len: 15
j_gene: TRBJ1-1
d_gene: TRBD1
abundance: once
CDR3aa: CASSLAGTGNTEAFF
CDR3nt: TGTGCCAGCAGCTTGGCCGGGACAGGGAACACTGAAGCTTTCTTT

v_gene: TRBV5-1
len: 12
j_gene: TRBJ2-7
d_gene: NA
abundance: NA
CDR3aa: CASSLVGVEQYF
CDR3nt: TGCGCCAGCAGCTTGGTAGGGGTCGAGCAGTACTTC

v_gene: TRBV4-3
len: 15
j_gene: TRBJ1-5
d_gene: NA
abundance: NA
CDR3aa: CASSQDLPPNQPQHF
CDR3nt: TGCGCCAGCAGCCAAGATCTTCCCCCTAATCAGCCCCAGCATTTT

v_gene: TRBV7-3
len: 16
j_gene: TRBJ2-1
d_gene: TRBD2
abundance: few
CDR3aa: CASSLAGLAGYNEQFF
CDR3nt: TGTGCCAGCAGCTTAGCTGGACTAGCGGGGTACAATGAGCAGTTCTTC

v_gene: TRBV5-8
len: 15
j_gene: TRBJ2-7
d_gene: NA
abundance: NA
CDR3aa: CASSFVRVNSYEQYF
CDR3nt: TGTGCCAGCAGCTTCGTCCGGGTGAACTCCTACGAGCAGTACTTC

v_gene: TRBV5-1
len: 17
j_gene: TRBJ2-3
d_gene: NA
abundance: NA
CDR3aa: CASSSPLGNRGTDTQYF
CDR3nt: TGCGCCAGCAGCTCGCCACTCGGGAACCGGGGCACAGATACGCAGTATTTT

v_gene: TRBV7-2
len: 13
j_gene: TRBJ1-2
d_gene: NA
abundance: once
CDR3aa: CASSFGTLYGYTF
CDR3nt: TGTGCCAGCAGCTTCGGGACACTCTATGGCTACACCTTC

v_gene: TRBV27
len: 12
j_gene: TRBJ2-1
d_gene: NA
abundance: NA
CDR3aa: CASRTRVDEQFF
CDR3nt: TGTGCCAGCCGGACACGGGTCGATGAGCAGTTCTTC

v_gene: TRBV12-3/TRBV12-4
len: 13
j_gene: TRBJ1-5
d_gene: NA
abundance: once
CDR3aa: CASRTGLNQPQHF
CDR3nt: TGTGCCAGCAGAACAGGGCTCAATCAGCCCCAGCATTTT

v_gene: TRBV24-1
len: 12
j_gene: TRBJ2-1
d_gene: NA
abundance: NA
CDR3aa: CATSDFRDEQFF
CDR3nt: TGTGCCACCAGTGATTTCCGGGATGAGCAGTTCTTC

v_gene: TRBV9
len: 16
j_gene: TRBJ2-5
d_gene: NA
abundance: once
CDR3aa: CASSGKAGAPQETQYF
CDR3nt: TGTGCCAGCAGCGGAAAGGCAGGGGCCCCCCAAGAGACCCAGTACTTC

v_gene: TRBV7-8
len: 16
j_gene: TRBJ2-5
d_gene: NA
abundance: few
CDR3aa: CASSFRTAGPPETQYF
CDR3nt: TGTGCCAGCAGCTTCCGCACTGCAGGCCCTCCCGAGACCCAGTACTTC

v_gene: TRBV18
len: 18
j_gene: TRBJ1-5
d_gene: NA
abundance: NA
CDR3aa: CASSPQPLGVNSNQPQHF
CDR3nt: TGTGCCAGCTCACCCCAACCTTTAGGGGTGAATAGCAATCAGCCCCAGCATTTT

v_gene: TRBV3-1/TRBV3-2
len: 15
j_gene: TRBJ1-1
d_gene: TRBD1
abundance: NA
CDR3aa: CASSPWDRPNTEAFF
CDR3nt: TGTGCCAGCAGCCCCTGGGACAGACCGAACACTGAAGCTTTCTTT

v_gene: TRBV9
len: 14
j_gene: TRBJ2-3
d_gene: TRBD2
abundance: NA
CDR3aa: CASSVGGTTDTQYF
CDR3nt: TGTGCCAGCAGCGTGGGAGGGACCACAGATACGCAGTATTTT

v_gene: TRBV11-2
len: 12
j_gene: TRBJ2-5
d_gene: NA
abundance: NA
CDR3aa: CASSPRGETQYF
CDR3nt: TGTGCCAGCAGCCCACGGGGAGAGACCCAGTACTTC

v_gene: TRBV3-1/TRBV3-2
len: 14
j_gene: TRBJ2-7
d_gene: TRBD2
abundance: NA
CDR3aa: CASSPSGGGFEQYF
CDR3nt: TGTGCCAGCAGCCCTAGCGGGGGGGGCTTCGAGCAGTACTTC

v_gene: TRBV2
len: 12
j_gene: TRBJ1-1
d_gene: NA
abundance: NA
CDR3aa: CASSELEDLAFF
CDR3nt: TGTGCCAGCAGTGAGTTGGAGGACCTAGCTTTCTTT

v_gene: TRBV19
len: 13
j_gene: TRBJ1-6
d_gene: TRBD1
abundance: NA
CDR3aa: CASARQGGSPLHF
CDR3nt: TGTGCCAGTGCCCGACAGGGAGGCTCACCCCTCCACTTT

v_gene: TRBV5-1
len: 18
j_gene: TRBJ1-3
d_gene: TRBD1
abundance: NA
CDR3aa: CASSADPGQGSAGNTIYF
CDR3nt: TGCGCCAGCAGCGCCGACCCCGGACAGGGTTCGGCTGGAAACACCATATATTTT